One sample yielded the 13 T cell receptor beta chains listed below, sequenced in a study of blood T cells in healthy people across ages. A sample-barcoded 5' primer and a J-beta primer mix were used in a second PCR of roughly 6 to 11 cycles. MiXCR, run by TCRdb on the 5' RACE reads, gives a single entry per CDR3 protein. The sample includes some 1.4 million distinct CDR3 sequences, about 40% of them seen just once. The specimen sequenced was blood. These receptors all stem from a woman younger than 30 in good health.

The chain combines TRBV10-3 with TRBJ2-1, with TRBD2 matching over 11 bases. Germline V lookup: CDR1 ENHRY, CDR2 SYGVKD. The CDR3 runs 15 residues. With 7 bases clipped from V and 5 bases from J, the junction kept 7 bases outside the gene matches. The CDR3 region is CAIMGTSGGNNEQFF. The CDR3 bases are TGTGCCATCATGGGAACTAGCGGGGGTAACAATGAGCAGTTCTTC.

This sequence joins TRBV4-1 and TRBJ1-2, with D perhaps TRBD1 (6 bases). V lost 4 bases and J lost 4, with 13 bases in between. The CDR3 has 14 residues. Germline V gene lookup returns CDR1 MGHRA and CDR2 YSYEKL. The CDR3 DNA is TGCGCCAGCAGCCCCGAGGGGGATCCCTATGGCTACACCTTC. This encodes CASSPEGDPYGYTF.

The chain is built from TRBV20-1 and TRBJ1-4; D is perhaps TRBD1 (5 bases). This CDR3 is built from 18 residues. Germline loops: CDR1 DFQATT, CDR2 SNEGSKA (reference sequence). V dropped 1 base and J dropped 0 bases, with 18 bases sitting between them. The CDR3: CSARAPGGVDPTNEKLFF. The CDR3 DNA follows: TGCAGTGCTAGAGCCCCGGGGGGGGTTGACCCAACTAATGAAAAACTGTTTTTT.

The chain joins TRBV11-2 to TRBJ2-4; D is unclear. Near its end, the DNA agrees better with TRBJ2-7, so the J call may be wrong. The germline CDR1 and CDR2 sequences are SGHAT and FQNNGV. The CDR3 extends over 17 amino acids. The DNA of the CDR3 is TGTGCCAGCAGCTTAGGGCGTGGCAGCTCGCCCCCCTACGAGCAGTACTTC. Residues: CASSLGRGSSPPYEQYF.

DNA of the CDR3: TGTGCCAGCAGGCGGGAGATCGAGCAGTACTTC. This sequence encodes CASRREIEQYF. This chain uses TRBV6-1 with TRBJ2-7; TRBD2 matches at 7 bases. Germline CDR1 is MNHNS and CDR2 is SASEGT. Trimming took 6 bases from V and 6 from J; bases not matched to a gene: 2. There are 11 residues in the CDR3.

The rearrangement joins TRBV3-1 to TRBJ2-4, with TRBD2 matching over 13 bases. The V gene end was trimmed by 4 bases and the J gene end by 0 bases; junction bases not matched to a gene: 6. This CDR3 comprises 18 residues. Per the germline V gene, CDR1 is LGHDT and CDR2 is YNNKEL (reference sequence). The CDR3 loop is CASSPLTSGGRAKNIQYF. In DNA form, the CDR3 reads TGTGCCAGCAGCCCTTTGACTAGCGGGGGGCGAGCCAAAAACATTCAGTACTTC.

This chain connects TRBV28 to TRBJ2-1; TRBD1 matches 8 bases. Unmatched junction bases numbered 17, after V lost 10 bases and J lost 9 bases. In germline, CDR1 is MDHEN, CDR2 SYDVKM. The CDR3 is made up of 15 amino acids. DNA for the CDR3: TGTGCCAATCAAGCCCAGGGGCAGGGGGCCGGTGAGCAGTTCTTC. Translated, it gives CANQAQGQGAGEQFF.

A few counts support this clonotype. The rearrangement joins TRBV20-1 to TRBJ2-7; 8 bases match TRBD2. This CDR3 is 15 amino acids long. The germline V gene has CDR1 DFQATT and CDR2 SNEGSKA (reference sequence). V trimming: 2 bases; J trimming: 5 bases; junction bases outside the gene matches: 11. CDR3 bases: TGCAGTGCTAGAAGGAGACGGGGGGGCCTTGACGAGCAGTACTTC. Translation gives CSARRRRGGLDEQYF.

This chain joins TRBV6-6 and TRBJ2-7; D unresolved. CDR1 is MNHNY and CDR2 is SVGAGI in the germline V gene (reference sequence). The CDR3 runs to 12 residues. Deletions cut 0 bases from V and 5 bases from J, with 5 bases between. This CDR3 is CASSYSYDEQYF. In DNA, the CDR3 is TGTGCCAGCAGTTACTCATATGACGAGCAGTACTTC.

Ten or more counts support this clonotype. The chain has TRBV10-3 and TRBJ1-2, with 11 bases that match TRBD1. Per the germline V gene, CDR1 is ENHRY and CDR2 is SYGVKD. V lost 7 bases and J lost 5; bases outside the gene matches: 3. The CDR3 has 13 residues. CDR3 amino acids: CAIKGQGVYGYTF. CDR3 DNA: TGTGCCATCAAGGGACAGGGGGTTTATGGCTACACCTTC.

This rearrangement joins TRBV5-1 to TRBJ2-1; 10 positions match TRBD2. Trimming removed 3 bases from V and 7 bases from J; junction bases left unmatched: 7. CDR3 length equals 15 residues. Germline CDR1 reads SGHRS; CDR2 reads YFSETQ. The CDR3 loop reads CASSSSGSGLNEQFF. CDR3 nucleotide sequence: TGCGCCAGCAGCTCTAGCGGGAGCGGGTTAAATGAGCAGTTCTTC. The complete variable domain, with remaining parts taken from reference TRBV5-1 and TRBJ2-1, reads KAGVTQTPRYLIKTRGQQVTLSCSPISGHRSVSWYQQTPGQGLQFLFEYFSETQRNKGNFPGRFSGRQFSNSRSEMNVSTLELGDSALYLCASSSSGSGLNEQFFGPGTRLTVL.

The chain is built from TRBV12-3 or TRBV12-4 and TRBJ2-1, with D possibly being TRBD2 (5 bases). The CDR3 has 16 residues. V lost 6 bases and J lost 3, with 18 bases in between. CDR3 sequence reads: CASSPPGERLYNEQFF. In DNA form, the CDR3 reads TGTGCCAGCAGCCCCCCTGGGGAGCGGCTCTACAATGAGCAGTTCTTC.

The V gene is TRBV20-1, the J gene TRBJ1-5; 8 bases are shared with TRBD1. This CDR3 has 13 residues. Per the germline V gene, CDR1 is DFQATT and CDR2 is SNEGSKA (reference sequence). With 6 bases clipped from V and 4 bases from J, the junction kept 5 bases outside the gene matches. The CDR3 DNA reads as TGCAGTGCCCCGACAGGGGATAATCAGCCCCAGCATTTT. Translating it yields CSAPTGDNQPQHF.